This T cell receptor beta chain emerged from a study of fetal regulatory T cell absence and autoimmunity. Study-level information: IPEX patients had exocrine pancreas autoimmunity without clinical diabetes.

This CDR3 is 19 amino acids long. Trimming cost V 5 bases and J 0 bases; bases outside gene matches: 14. CDR1 is KGHSH and CDR2 is LQKENI in the germline V gene. The survey-level immunoSEQ assay was used. TCRdb keeps only in-frame clones here, not all; method: immunoSEQ multiplex PCR. The profile shows more than 85,000 clones, 72% of them singletons. The sequence was obtained from a male donor with IPEX syndrome. This chain connects TRBV18 to TRBJ2-2; 8 bases align to TRBD2. The sequenced sample consisted of pancreas tissue. CDR3 in DNA: TGTGCCAGCTCATTGACGGGACTAGTCCAACCGACGAACACCGGGGAGCTGTTTTTT. Translated: CASSLTGLVQPTNTGELFF.